This is a list of T cell receptor beta chains from one sample in a study of siplizumab effects on memory and regulatory T cells. Clones were read by immunoSEQ multiplex PCR, and TCRdb kept only the in-frame ones, dropping some. The sample has about 14,000 clones; approximately 49% are singletons. Antigens of these TCRs are unknown. The material sequenced was CFSE-low (dividing) CD4+ T cells sorted from an allogeneic mixed lymphocyte reaction. The receptors derive from a human donor in good health; the cells came from an allogeneic mixed lymphocyte reaction. CDR3s include the opening cysteine and the closing phenylalanine or tryptophan. A D gene is named only where the DNA matches it firmly. Size is omitted from some rows. Given values are once, few, many or a class for expanded clones.

.,TRBJ1-5,TRBV18,few,TGTGCCAGCTCACCATTGAGGGGGAATCAGCCCCAGCATTTT,CASSPLRGNQPQHF
TRBD2,TRBJ2-3,TRBV4-2,few,TGTGCCAGCAGCCAAGATCCTAGCGGGGGCACAGATACGCAGTATTTT,CASSQDPSGGTDTQYF
.,TRBJ2-7,TRBV6-1,few,TGTGCCAGCAGCCAAACGCGGGCCGAGCAGTACTTC,CASSQTRAEQYF
.,TRBJ1-4,TRBV30,medium-sized,TGTGCCTGGAGTTTGGGGGGATCTAATGAAAAACTGTTTTTT,CAWSLGGSNEKLFF
.,TRBJ1-3,TRBV10-3,.,TGTGCCATCAATAAGGACAGATCCGGGGGAAACACCATATATTTT,CAINKDRSGGNTIYF
TRBD2,TRBJ2-1,TRBV2,.,TGTGCCAGCAGTGGACGGACTAGCGGCTGGAATGAGCAGTTCTTC,CASSGRTSGWNEQFF
.,TRBJ2-4,TRBV5-4,.,TGTGCCAGCAGCTCCTCCTTAGATCTAGCCAAAAACATTCAGTACTTC,CASSSSLDLAKNIQYF
.,TRBJ1-5,TRBV30,.,TGTGCCTGGAGTGTACCACACTTTAGCAATCAGCCCCAGCATTTT,CAWSVPHFSNQPQHF
.,TRBJ2-4,TRBV6-5,.,TGTGCCAGCAGACAAAGTGGCCCTTTGGACATTCAGTACTTC,CASRQSGPLDIQYF
TRBD1,TRBJ2-6,TRBV9,medium-sized,TGTGCCAGCAGCGTAGGTCGTTGGGGGACAGGGAACTCTGGGGCCAACGTCCTGACTTTC,CASSVGRWGTGNSGANVLTF
.,TRBJ1-6,TRBV18,few,TGTGCCAGCTCACCCCGGCAAGGCAATAATTCACCCCTCCACTTT,CASSPRQGNNSPLHF
.,TRBJ2-3,TRBV7-7,medium-sized,TGTGCTAGCAGCCTCGTCCCGGGGGGCACAGATACGCAGTATTTT,CASSLVPGGTDTQYF
TRBD2,TRBJ2-7,TRBV19,.,TGTGCCAGTAGACACTCCGGGACTAATTCCGGCGAGCAGTACTTC,CASRHSGTNSGEQYF
.,TRBJ1-2,TRBV2,.,TGTGCCAGCGTCAGGGGTTGGACTAACTATGGCTACACCTTC,CASVRGWTNYGYTF
TRBD2,TRBJ2-5,TRBV6-6,.,TGTGCCAGCAGTTACGCTCTAGCGGGATCAGAGACCCAGTACTTC,CASSYALAGSETQYF
.,TRBJ1-6,TRBV30,.,TGTGCCTGGAGTGTTCGAGATTCACCCCTCCACTTT,CAWSVRDSPLHF
.,TRBJ1-1,TRBV6-5,.,TGTGCCAGCAGTTACATGGGGACTGAAGCTTTCTTT,CASSYMGTEAFF
TRBD1,TRBJ1-4,TRBV6-1,.,TGTGCCAGCAGTACAGGGGGCTCGCGTGAAAAACTGTTTTTT,CASSTGGSREKLFF
TRBD2,TRBJ2-1,TRBV29-1,few,TGCAGCGTTCTAAGCGGGACGACCTACAATGAGCAGTTCTTC,CSVLSGTTYNEQFF
.,TRBJ2-7,TRBV11-3,.,TGTGCCAGCAGCTTAGGGGGGGTCCTCTACGAGCAGTACTTC,CASSLGGVLYEQYF
TRBD1,TRBJ1-4,TRBV6-1,.,TGTGCCAGCAGGCACGGACAGGGGGCGAGAGAAAAACTGTTTTTT,CASRHGQGAREKLFF
.,TRBJ2-7,TRBV6-5,few,TGTGCCAGCAGTTCCGGGGCCAGCAACTCCTACGAGCAGTACTTC,CASSSGASNSYEQYF
.,TRBJ2-1,TRBV5-1,few,TGCGCCAGCAGCTTGGATCCCGGGGGGCTGGCTGAGCAGTTCTTC,CASSLDPGGLAEQFF
.,TRBJ2-1,TRBV5-1,medium-sized,TGCGCCAGCAGCTTGGGGGATGCCCGGGGGCAGTTCTTC,CASSLGDARGQFF
.,TRBJ1-5,TRBV18,medium-sized,TGTGCCAGCTCAACACAGGGAGGTGGCAATCAGCCCCAGCATTTT,CASSTQGGGNQPQHF
.,TRBJ2-7,TRBV9,.,TGTGCCAGCAGCGGATCACGGCGAGACGAGCAGTACTTC,CASSGSRRDEQYF
.,TRBJ2-2,TRBV18,few,TGTGCCAGCTCACCGGATCGACACTCTAACACCGGGGAGCTGTTTTTT,CASSPDRHSNTGELFF
TRBD1,TRBJ2-3,TRBV18,.,TGTGCCAGCTCACCATGGGACAGAGTCACAGATACGCAGTATTTT,CASSPWDRVTDTQYF